The 27 T cell receptor beta chains listed next were all sequenced from one sample in a study of blood T cell repertoires in COVID-19. Method: immunoSEQ multiplex PCR; TCRdb's copy keeps in-frame clones and lacks some. The sample has under 450,000 clones; around 83% are singletons. The material sequenced was PBMCs or T cells enriched from blood (not recorded which). The receptors derive from a woman between 45 and 60 years old who had recovered from COVID-19.

The rearrangement links TRBV2 to TRBJ1-5; D may be TRBD1 (5 bases). V lost 6 bases and J lost 6, with 15 bases in between. This CDR3 region has 14 residues. The germline V gene encodes CDR1 SNHLY and CDR2 FYNNEI. This CDR3 is CASSEGGASQPQHF. The CDR3 DNA reads TGTGCCAGCAGCGAGGGAGGGGCGAGTCAGCCCCAGCATTTT.

V gene TRBV5-4 combines with J gene TRBJ1-3; no firm D call. The CDR3 totals 15 residues. Trimming removed 0 bases at V and 0 bases at J, with 7 bases between. The germline CDR1 and CDR2 sequences are SGHNT and YYREEE (reference sequence). CDR3: CASSLGHLSGNTIYF. The CDR3 DNA reads as TGTGCCAGCAGCTTGGGACATCTCTCTGGAAACACCATATATTTT. Together with reference TRBV5-4 and TRBJ1-3, the CDR3 gives the full variable domain: ETGVTQSPTHLIKTRGQQVTLRCSSQSGHNTVSWYQQALGQGPQFIFQYYREEENGRGNFPPRFSGLQFPNYSSELNVNALELDDSALYLCASSLGHLSGNTIYFGEGSWLTVV.

This rearrangement joins TRBV30 to TRBJ1-5; D is possibly TRBD1 (6 bases). Germline CDR1 and CDR2: GTSNPN and SVGIG (reference sequence). The CDR3 consists of 17 residues. Trimming took off 0 bases at V and 2 bases at J, with 17 bases between the two ends. The CDR3 loop reads CAWSVRRGPGGNQPQHF. The DNA of the CDR3 is TGTGCCTGGAGTGTAAGGCGAGGGCCAGGGGGCAATCAGCCCCAGCATTTT.

There are a few counts of this clone. The rearrangement joins TRBV7-9 to TRBJ1-2; 12 positions agree with TRBD1. Trimming removed 2 bases from V and 7 bases from J; junction bases left unmatched: 8. The CDR3 is 16 amino acids. From germline, CDR1 is SEHNR and CDR2 FQNEAQ (reference sequence). CDR3 sequence reads: CASSLRDRGPGVGYTF. CDR3 DNA sequence: TGTGCCAGCAGCTTACGGGACAGGGGGCCCGGTGTTGGCTACACCTTC.

CDR3 protein: CASSIWGGRGEAFF. Here the CDR3 DNA reads TGTGCCAGTAGTATATGGGGGGGACGCGGAGAAGCTTTCTTT. The V gene is TRBV19, the J gene TRBJ1-1; D may be TRBD1 (5 bases). Trimming stripped 2 bases from V and 8 bases from J, with 15 bases between. This CDR3 comprises 14 residues. Germline values: CDR1 LNHDA, CDR2 SQIVND (reference sequence). The full variable domain, rest sourced from reference TRBV19 and TRBJ1-1, is DGGITQSPKYLFRKEGQNVTLSCEQNLNHDAMYWYRQDPGQGLRLIYYSQIVNDFQKGDIAEGYSVSREKKESFPLTVTSAQKNPTAFYLCASSIWGGRGEAFFGQGTRLTVV.

This rearrangement joins TRBV25-1 to TRBJ2-1; 15 bases are a match to TRBD2. In germline, CDR1 is MGHDK, CDR2 SYGVNS. Trimming took 3 bases from V and 8 from J; bases not matched to a gene: 2. This CDR3 comprises 15 residues. The CDR3 bases are TGTGCCAGCAGTGAGGGACTAGCGGGAGGTCATGAGCAGTTCTTC. This encodes CASSEGLAGGHEQFF.

V gene TRBV3-1 (or the pseudogene TRBV3-2) combines with J gene TRBJ2-7; no clear D. Per germline, CDR1 LGHDT and CDR2 YNNKEL (reference sequence). V was clipped by 0 bases and J by 5 bases, with 17 bases between them. CDR3 length equals 16 residues. For the CDR3, the DNA is TGTGCCAGCAGCCAAGATAACCCCGCGGTCCCAAACGAGCAGTACTTC. Translated: CASSQDNPAVPNEQYF.

This clone has only one observation. The J gene is TRBJ2-2, the V gene TRBV2; TRBD2 agrees at 7 bases. The J segment lost 2 bases and the V segment lost 6 bases, leaving 6 bases of the junction unmatched. CDR3 size: 15 residues. The germline V gene encodes CDR1 SNHLY and CDR2 FYNNEI. CDR3 sequence reads: CASRAGVINTGELFF. In DNA form, the CDR3 reads TGTGCCAGCAGGGCGGGGGTAATAAACACCGGGGAGCTGTTTTTT.

V usage is TRBV18 and J usage is TRBJ2-7, with D possibly being TRBD1 (5 bases). Germline CDR1 and CDR2: KGHSH and LQKENI. The CDR3 runs to 16 residues. Deletions cut 2 bases from V and 3 bases from J, with 17 bases between. The DNA for the CDR3 is TGTGCCAGCTCACCAGATGCAGGGTTTCATGACTACGAGCAGTACTTC. Residues: CASSPDAGFHDYEQYF.

CDR3 in amino acids: CASSSGRRENTEAFF. CDR3 nucleotides: TGTGCCAGCAGCTCCGGCCGCAGGGAGAACACTGAAGCTTTCTTT. The chain joins TRBV7-9 to TRBJ1-1, with TRBD1 as a possible D gene (5 bases). The CDR3 has 15 residues. Germline CDR1 reads SEHNR; CDR2 reads FQNEAQ (reference sequence). V lost 4 bases and J 1 base, leaving 13 bases between the germline ends.

In the case of this clone: Other DNA sequences in this sample translate to the same CDR3. The chain is built from TRBV12-3 or TRBV12-4 and TRBJ1-2, with 9 bases identical to TRBD1. The CDR3 has 13 residues. Unmatched junction bases numbered 1, after V lost 6 bases and J lost 2 bases. The DNA of the CDR3 is TGTGCCAGCAGAGGACAGGGGAACTATGGCTACACCTTC. It specifies CASRGQGNYGYTF.

This clone was found a few times. CDR3 nucleotides: TGCGCCAGCAGCCGAAGGACAGGGATCCAAGAGACCCAGTACTTC. Its translation: CASSRRTGIQETQYF. The genes are TRBV5-1 and TRBJ2-5, with 8 bases aligning to TRBD1. The CDR3 contains 15 residues. Unmatched junction bases numbered 6, after V lost 4 bases and J lost 1 base. Per germline, CDR1 SGHRS and CDR2 YFSETQ.

This chain uses TRBV11-3 with TRBJ2-1, with TRBD2 matching over 7 bases. Germline CDR1 SGHNT, CDR2 YENEEA. The CDR3 length is 17 residues. Losses at the gene ends were 1 base for V and 2 bases for J; bases not matched to a gene: 8. CDR3 DNA: TGTGCCAGCAGCTTAGGGGAGGGCCGATTGCCCTACAATGAGCAGTTCTTC. Its translation: CASSLGEGRLPYNEQFF.

The chain has TRBV6-5 and TRBJ1-1; no firm D call. The V end was cut by 4 bases, the J end by 11 bases, with 11 bases between. CDR1 is MNHEY, CDR2 SVGAGI, per germline. The CDR3 length is 11 residues. The CDR3 spells CASSSGRAAFF. The CDR3 DNA reads as TGTGCCAGCAGTTCGGGGAGGGCGGCTTTCTTT.

This chain uses TRBV30 with TRBJ1-1; 7 bases are shared with TRBD1. Germline CDR1 is GTSNPN and CDR2 is SVGIG (reference sequence). The CDR3 is 15 residues long. The trim removed 3 bases at V and 1 base at J, leaving 8 bases unmatched. In DNA form, the CDR3 reads TGTGCCTGGAGCGCAGACAGGGTAGCGAACACTGAAGCTTTCTTT. Amino acids: CAWSADRVANTEAFF.

The chain links TRBV6-5 to TRBJ1-5, with D tentatively TRBD1 (6 bases). Trimming shortened V by 6 bases and J by 1 base, and 13 bases separated the two germline ends. Germline V CDR1 and CDR2: MNHEY, SVGAGI. There are 15 residues in the CDR3. Here the CDR3 reads CASSPGELSNQPQHF. The DNA of the CDR3 is TGTGCCAGCAGCCCAGGGGAGTTGAGCAATCAGCCCCAGCATTTT.

DNA for the CDR3: TGTGCCAGCAGCGAGGGGGCGGGTTGGGATGGCTACACCTTC. Translating it yields CASSEGAGWDGYTF. The V call is TRBV9, the J call TRBJ1-2; TRBD1 matches at 7 bases. The junction had 8 bases not matched to a gene; V was cut back by 3 bases and J by 6 bases. The CDR3 totals 14 residues. In germline, CDR1 is SGDLS, CDR2 YYNGEE.

This clone was picked up a small number of times. The rearrangement uses TRBV7-3 and TRBJ1-1; no clear D gene. The CDR3 is 13 residues long. CDR1 is SGHTA and CDR2 is FQGTGA in the germline V gene. V lost 2 bases and J lost 1, with 5 bases in between. CDR3 loop: CASSLHRNTEAFF. In nucleotides, the CDR3 is TGTGCCAGCAGCTTACACAGGAACACTGAAGCTTTCTTT.

A single count supports this clone. This chain uses TRBV5-1 with TRBJ1-2; no definite D call. This CDR3 contains 15 residues. Germline V CDR1 and CDR2: SGHRS, YFSETQ. Trimming removed 1 base at V and 4 bases at J, with 14 bases between. In nucleotides, the CDR3 is TGCGCCAGCAGCTTGCTTGACGGGAACCCCTATGGCTACACCTTC. Residues: CASSLLDGNPYGYTF.

The gene calls are TRBV7-9 and TRBJ1-4; weak D call: TRBD1 (5 bases). Trimming stripped 4 bases from V and 2 bases from J, with 11 bases between. There are 15 residues in the CDR3. Per the germline V gene, CDR1 is SEHNR and CDR2 is FQNEAQ (reference sequence). CDR3 in DNA: TGTGCCAGCAGCTCCCCGACAGAGACTAATGAAAAACTGTTTTTT. Translating it yields CASSSPTETNEKLFF.

The V and J genes are TRBV5-1 and TRBJ2-7, with 7 bases lining up with TRBD1. There are 14 residues in the CDR3. The junction had 8 bases not matched to a gene; V was cut back by 4 bases and J by 4 bases. Looked up from germline, CDR1 is SGHRS and CDR2 is YFSETQ. Here the CDR3 DNA reads TGCGCCAGCAGCAGCCAGGACAGGTCTTACGAGCAGTACTTC. Translated, it gives CASSSQDRSYEQYF.

This sequence joins TRBV5-1 and TRBJ2-5, with 10 bases that match TRBD2. With V trimmed by 4 bases and J by 3 bases, 6 bases remained unmatched. The CDR3 extends over 15 amino acids. Germline V gene lookup returns CDR1 SGHRS and CDR2 YFSETQ. For the CDR3, the DNA is TGCGCCAGCAGCCTTAGCGGGAGGCCGGAAGAGACCCAGTACTTC. It specifies CASSLSGRPEETQYF.

The chain carries TRBV2 and TRBJ2-7, with D maybe TRBD2 (6 bases). The CDR3 sequence is 13 residues long. V lost 8 bases to trimming and J lost 1 base, with 12 bases between them. Germline assignment: CDR1 SNHLY and CDR2 FYNNEI. CDR3 sequence: CASGKDYSYEQYF. As DNA, the CDR3 is TGTGCCAGCGGAAAGGACTATTCCTACGAGCAGTACTTC.

This chain joins TRBV5-4 and TRBJ2-3; TRBD2 matches 12 bases. The CDR3 is 14 amino acids. The trim removed 4 bases at V and 3 bases at J, leaving 0 bases unmatched. Germline V gives CDR1 SGHNT, CDR2 YYREEE (reference sequence). The CDR3 coding sequence is TGTGCCAGCAGCCTAGCGGGAGGGACAGATACGCAGTATTTT. Residues: CASSLAGGTDTQYF.

The genes are TRBV9 and TRBJ2-2, with TRBD1 as a possible D gene (6 bases). V gave up 0 bases and J gave up 6 bases, with 12 bases separating them. From germline, CDR1 is SGDLS and CDR2 YYNGEE. The CDR3 length is 15 residues. As DNA, the CDR3 is TGTGCCAGCAGCGTAGCGGTCAAGGGGGCCGGGGAGCTGTTTTTT. Its protein is CASSVAVKGAGELFF.

The J gene is TRBJ1-1, the V gene TRBV6-6; 8 bases map to TRBD1. Germline values: CDR1 MNHNY, CDR2 SVGAGI (reference sequence). The ends lost 4 bases at V and 10 bases at J; junction bases unmatched: 11. The length of the CDR3 is 14 residues. The CDR3, as DNA: TGTGCCAGCAGTTTCCTCGGACAGGGCGGTATAGCTTTCTTT. This gives the protein CASSFLGQGGIAFF.

This clone was found a few times. The chain is built from TRBV19 and TRBJ1-1, with 7 nucleotides matching TRBD1. V lost 6 bases to trimming and J lost 1 base; unmatched junction nucleotides: 8. CDR1 is LNHDA and CDR2 is SQIVND in the germline V gene (reference sequence). This CDR3 comprises 15 residues. The CDR3 protein is CASRSDNRGNTEAFF. CDR3 DNA sequence: TGTGCCAGTAGATCTGACAACAGGGGGAACACTGAAGCTTTCTTT.